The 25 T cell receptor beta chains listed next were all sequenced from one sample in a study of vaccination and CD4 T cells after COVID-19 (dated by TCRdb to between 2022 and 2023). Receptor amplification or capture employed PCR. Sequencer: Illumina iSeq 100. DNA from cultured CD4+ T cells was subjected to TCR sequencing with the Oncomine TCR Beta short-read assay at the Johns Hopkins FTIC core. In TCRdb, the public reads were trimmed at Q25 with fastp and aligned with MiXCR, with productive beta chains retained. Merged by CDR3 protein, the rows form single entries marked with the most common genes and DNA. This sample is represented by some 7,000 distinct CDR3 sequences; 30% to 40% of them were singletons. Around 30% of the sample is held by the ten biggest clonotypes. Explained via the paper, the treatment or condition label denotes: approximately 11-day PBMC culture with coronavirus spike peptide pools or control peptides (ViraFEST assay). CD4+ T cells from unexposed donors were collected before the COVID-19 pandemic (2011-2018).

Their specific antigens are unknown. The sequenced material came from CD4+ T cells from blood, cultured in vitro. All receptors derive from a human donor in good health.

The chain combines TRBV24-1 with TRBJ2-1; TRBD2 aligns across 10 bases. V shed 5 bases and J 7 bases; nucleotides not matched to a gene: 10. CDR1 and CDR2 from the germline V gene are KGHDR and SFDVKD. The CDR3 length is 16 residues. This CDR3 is CATSGERAGGRNEQFF. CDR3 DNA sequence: TGTGCCACCAGTGGGGAAAGAGCGGGGGGGCGGAATGAGCAGTTCTTC.

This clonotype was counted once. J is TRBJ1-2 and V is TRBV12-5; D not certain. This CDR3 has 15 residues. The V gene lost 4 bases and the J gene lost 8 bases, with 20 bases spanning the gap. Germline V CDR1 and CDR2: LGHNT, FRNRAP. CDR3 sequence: CASGSNPDIAGGYTF. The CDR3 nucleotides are TGTGCTAGTGGTTCAAACCCAGACATCGCGGGCGGCTACACCTTC.

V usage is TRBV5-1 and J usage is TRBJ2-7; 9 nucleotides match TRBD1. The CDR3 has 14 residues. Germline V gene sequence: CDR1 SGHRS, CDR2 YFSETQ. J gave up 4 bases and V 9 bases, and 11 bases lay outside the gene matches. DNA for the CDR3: TGCGCCACGAGACCGGGACAGGGAGAGTACGAGCAGTACTTC. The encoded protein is CATRPGQGEYEQYF.

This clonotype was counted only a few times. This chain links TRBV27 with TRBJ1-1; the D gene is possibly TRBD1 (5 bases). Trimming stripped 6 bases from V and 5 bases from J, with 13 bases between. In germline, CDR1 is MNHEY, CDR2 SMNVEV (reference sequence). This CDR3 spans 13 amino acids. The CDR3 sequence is CASRSGGETEAFF. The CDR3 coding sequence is TGTGCCAGCAGGTCTGGGGGGGAGACTGAAGCTTTCTTT.

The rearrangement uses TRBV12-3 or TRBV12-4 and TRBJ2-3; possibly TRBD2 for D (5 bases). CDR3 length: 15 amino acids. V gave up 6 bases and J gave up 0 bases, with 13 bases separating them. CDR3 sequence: CASSIAHGSTDTQYF. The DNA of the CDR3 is TGTGCCAGCAGCATAGCGCACGGGAGCACAGATACGCAGTATTTT.

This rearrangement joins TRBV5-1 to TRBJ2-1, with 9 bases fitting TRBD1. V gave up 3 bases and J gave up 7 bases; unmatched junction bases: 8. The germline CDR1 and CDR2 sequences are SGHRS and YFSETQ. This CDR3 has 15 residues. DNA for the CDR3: TGCGCCAGCAGCTGGAGGGGACAGGGCGGGAATGAGCAGTTCTTC. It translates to CASSWRGQGGNEQFF.

CDR3 sequence reads: CASSYTAGDGYTF. CDR3 coding DNA: TGTGCCAGCAGTTACACCGCAGGAGATGGCTACACCTTC. The chain has TRBV6-5 and TRBJ1-2; the D is unclear. V shed 2 bases and J shed 6 bases, with 10 bases lying between them. This CDR3 region has 13 residues. The germline gives CDR1 MNHEY, CDR2 SVGAGI.

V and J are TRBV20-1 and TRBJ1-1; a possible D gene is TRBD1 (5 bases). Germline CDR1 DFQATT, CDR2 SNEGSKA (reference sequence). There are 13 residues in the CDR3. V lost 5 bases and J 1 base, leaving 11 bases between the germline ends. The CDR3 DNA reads TGCAGTGCTTCGGGGGGAGCGAACACTGAAGCTTTCTTT. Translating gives CSASGGANTEAFF.

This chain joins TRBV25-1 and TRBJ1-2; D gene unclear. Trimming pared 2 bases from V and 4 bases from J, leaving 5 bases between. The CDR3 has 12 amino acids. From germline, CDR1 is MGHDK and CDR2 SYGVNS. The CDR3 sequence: CASSEQLYGYTF. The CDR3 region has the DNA TGTGCCAGCAGTGAACAGCTCTATGGCTACACCTTC.

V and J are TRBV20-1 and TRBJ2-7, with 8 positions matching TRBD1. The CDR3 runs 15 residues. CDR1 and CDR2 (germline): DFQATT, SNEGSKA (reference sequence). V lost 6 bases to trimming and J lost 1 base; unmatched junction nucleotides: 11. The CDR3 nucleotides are TGCAGTGCGGGATTTACAGGGGGAGGTTCCTACGAGCAGTACTTC. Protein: CSAGFTGGGSYEQYF.

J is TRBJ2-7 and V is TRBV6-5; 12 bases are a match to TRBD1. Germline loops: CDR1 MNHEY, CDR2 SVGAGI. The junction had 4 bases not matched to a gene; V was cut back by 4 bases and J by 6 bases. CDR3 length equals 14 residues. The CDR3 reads CASSSGTGGSEQYF. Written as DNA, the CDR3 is TGTGCCAGCAGTTCCGGGACAGGGGGCAGCGAGCAGTACTTC.

CDR3 protein: CAISETGGATEAFF. CDR3 coding DNA: TGTGCCATCAGTGAGACAGGGGGGGCCACTGAAGCTTTCTTT. The chain couples TRBV10-3 to TRBJ1-1; 8 bases line up with TRBD1. The J segment lost 4 bases and the V segment lost 2 bases, leaving 3 bases of the junction unmatched. Germline values: CDR1 ENHRY, CDR2 SYGVKD. The CDR3 runs 14 residues.

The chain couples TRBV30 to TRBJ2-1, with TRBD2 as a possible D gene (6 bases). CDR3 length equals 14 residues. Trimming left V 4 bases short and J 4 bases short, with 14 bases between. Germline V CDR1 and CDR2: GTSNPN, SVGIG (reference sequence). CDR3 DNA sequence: TGTGCCTGGACCCGGAGCGGGCTATACAATGAGCAGTTCTTC. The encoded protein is CAWTRSGLYNEQFF.

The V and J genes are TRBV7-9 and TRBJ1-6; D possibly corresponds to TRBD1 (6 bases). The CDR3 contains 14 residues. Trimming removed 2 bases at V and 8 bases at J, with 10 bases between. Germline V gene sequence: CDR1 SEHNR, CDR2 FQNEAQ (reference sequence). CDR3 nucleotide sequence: TGTGCCAGCAGCTTAAGACAGGAGGATTCACCCCTCCACTTT. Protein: CASSLRQEDSPLHF.

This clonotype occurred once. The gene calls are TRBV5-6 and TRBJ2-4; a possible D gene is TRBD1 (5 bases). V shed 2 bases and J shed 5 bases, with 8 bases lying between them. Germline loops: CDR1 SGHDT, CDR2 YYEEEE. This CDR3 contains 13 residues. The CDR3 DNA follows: TGTGCCAGCAGCTTTATAGGGGAAAACATTCAGTACTTC. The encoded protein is CASSFIGENIQYF.

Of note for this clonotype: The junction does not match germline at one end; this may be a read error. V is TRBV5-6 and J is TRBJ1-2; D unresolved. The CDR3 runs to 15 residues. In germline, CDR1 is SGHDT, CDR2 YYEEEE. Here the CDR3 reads CAGSQRTADLYGYTF. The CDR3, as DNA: TGTGCCGGCAGCCAAAGGACGGCCGATTTGTATGGCTACACCTTC. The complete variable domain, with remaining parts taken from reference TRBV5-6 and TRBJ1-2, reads DAGVTQSPTHLIKTRGQQVTLRCSPKSGHDTVSWYQQALGQGPQFIFQYYEEEERQRGNFPDRFSGHQFPNYSSELNVNALLLGDSALYLCAGSQRTADLYGYTFGSGTRLTVV.

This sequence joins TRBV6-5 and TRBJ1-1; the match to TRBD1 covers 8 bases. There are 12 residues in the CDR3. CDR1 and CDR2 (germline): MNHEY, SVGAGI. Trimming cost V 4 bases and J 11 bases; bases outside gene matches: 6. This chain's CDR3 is CASSLRQGMAFF. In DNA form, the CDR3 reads TGTGCCAGCAGTTTAAGACAGGGGATGGCTTTCTTT.

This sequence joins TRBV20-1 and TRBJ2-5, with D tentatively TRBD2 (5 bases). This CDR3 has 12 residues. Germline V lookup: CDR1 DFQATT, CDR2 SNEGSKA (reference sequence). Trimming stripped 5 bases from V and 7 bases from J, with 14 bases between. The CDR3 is CSADSEVGTQYF. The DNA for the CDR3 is TGCAGTGCTGATAGCGAGGTAGGGACCCAGTACTTC.

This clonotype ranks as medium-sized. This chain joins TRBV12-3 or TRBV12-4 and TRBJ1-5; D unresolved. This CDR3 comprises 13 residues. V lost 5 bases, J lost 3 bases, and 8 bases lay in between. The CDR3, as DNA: TGTGCCAGCAGTCCGGCACCCAATCAGCCCCAGCATTTT. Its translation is CASSPAPNQPQHF.

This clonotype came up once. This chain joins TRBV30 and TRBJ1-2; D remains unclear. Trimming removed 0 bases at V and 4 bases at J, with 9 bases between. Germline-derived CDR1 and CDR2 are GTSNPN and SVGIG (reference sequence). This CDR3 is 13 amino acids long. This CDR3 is CAWSVMASYGYTF. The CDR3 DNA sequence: TGTGCCTGGAGTGTAATGGCTTCCTATGGCTACACCTTC.

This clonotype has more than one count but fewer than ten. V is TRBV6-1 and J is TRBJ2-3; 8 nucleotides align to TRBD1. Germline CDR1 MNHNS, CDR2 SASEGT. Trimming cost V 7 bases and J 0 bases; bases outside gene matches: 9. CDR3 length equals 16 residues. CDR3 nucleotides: TGTGCCAGCACCATATCGGGACAGGTTAGCACAGATACGCAGTATTTT. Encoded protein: CASTISGQVSTDTQYF.

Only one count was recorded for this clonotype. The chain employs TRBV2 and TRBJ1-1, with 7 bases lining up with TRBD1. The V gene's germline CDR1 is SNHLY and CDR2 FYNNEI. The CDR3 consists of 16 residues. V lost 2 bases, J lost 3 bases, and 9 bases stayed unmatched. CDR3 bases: TGTGCCAGCAGTGAACTTTTTCCAGACAGGGACACTGAAGCTTTCTTT. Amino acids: CASSELFPDRDTEAFF.

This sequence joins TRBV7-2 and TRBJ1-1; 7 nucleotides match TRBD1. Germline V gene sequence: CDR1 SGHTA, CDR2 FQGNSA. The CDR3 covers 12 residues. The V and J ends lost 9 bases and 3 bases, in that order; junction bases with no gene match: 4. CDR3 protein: CASTRGYTEAFF. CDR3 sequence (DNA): TGTGCCAGTACCAGGGGGTACACTGAAGCTTTCTTT.

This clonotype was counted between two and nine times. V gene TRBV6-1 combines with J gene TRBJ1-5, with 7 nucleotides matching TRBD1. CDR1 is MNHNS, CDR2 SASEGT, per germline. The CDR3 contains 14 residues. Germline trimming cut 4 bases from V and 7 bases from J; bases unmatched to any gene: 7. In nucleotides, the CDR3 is TGTGCCAGCAGTGGACAGGGTGCAGGGCAGCCCCAGCATTTT. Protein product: CASSGQGAGQPQHF.

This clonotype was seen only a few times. The CDR3 region has the DNA TGTGCCAGCAGTGCCCGGACAGGGGCCTCCTCCTACGAGCAGTACTTC. This codes for CASSARTGASSYEQYF. This rearrangement joins TRBV6-1 to TRBJ2-7; 9 nucleotides match TRBD1. The CDR3 sequence is 16 residues long. Germline V CDR1 and CDR2: MNHNS, SASEGT. J was trimmed by 0 bases and V by 4 bases; bases with no gene match: 7.